This paragraph covers one T cell receptor beta chain sequence. These data are taken from a study of breast tumors, draining lymph nodes, adjacent tissues. The lymph nodes were axillary draining lymph nodes from breast cancer patients. TCRdb reanalysed the multiplex PCR reads using MiXCR and keeps one entry per CDR3 protein. The repertoire holds about 200,000 distinct CDR3 sequences, 34% seen once, with about 3.3% in the top ten. The J segment lost 10 bases and the V segment lost 6 bases, leaving 6 bases of the junction unmatched. The CDR3 runs to 14 residues. The genes are TRBV12-3 or TRBV12-4 and TRBJ1-6, with 10 bases aligning to TRBD1. This clonotype originated in a female donor with breast cancer. Some clones in this sample may be carry-over from other donors' samples. Input material: axillary lymph node tissue. CDR3 nucleotide sequence: TGTGCCAGCAGGGCCGGGACAGGGGAATCACCCCTCCACTTT. Translated, it gives CASRAGTGESPLHF.